This T cell receptor (beta chain) originates from a study of PD-L1 blockade in urothelial cancer. Study overall: The study started patients on atezolizumab in the mid-2010s, giving 1,200 mg intravenously every 3 weeks.

Patients were living with locally advanced or metastatic urothelial carcinoma. The repertoire was sequenced with immunoSEQ multiplex PCR; TCRdb's copy has only in-frame clones and lacks some. The table shows around 25,000 clones, with roughly nine tenths occurring only once. Per germline, CDR1 LNHDA and CDR2 SQIVND (reference sequence). The CDR3 extends over 16 amino acids. Trimming took 4 bases from V and 3 from J, leaving 13 bases between them. The chain couples TRBV19 to TRBJ1-6; D possibly corresponds to TRBD1 (6 bases). This material consisted of PBMCs, taken around atezolizumab (anti-PD-L1) treatment. The clonotype was recovered from a middle-aged man with urothelial cancer. The CDR3 DNA is TGTGCCAGTAGTAGTAGGTTGGACAGCTATAATTCACCCCTCCACTTT. Residues: CASSSRLDSYNSPLHF.